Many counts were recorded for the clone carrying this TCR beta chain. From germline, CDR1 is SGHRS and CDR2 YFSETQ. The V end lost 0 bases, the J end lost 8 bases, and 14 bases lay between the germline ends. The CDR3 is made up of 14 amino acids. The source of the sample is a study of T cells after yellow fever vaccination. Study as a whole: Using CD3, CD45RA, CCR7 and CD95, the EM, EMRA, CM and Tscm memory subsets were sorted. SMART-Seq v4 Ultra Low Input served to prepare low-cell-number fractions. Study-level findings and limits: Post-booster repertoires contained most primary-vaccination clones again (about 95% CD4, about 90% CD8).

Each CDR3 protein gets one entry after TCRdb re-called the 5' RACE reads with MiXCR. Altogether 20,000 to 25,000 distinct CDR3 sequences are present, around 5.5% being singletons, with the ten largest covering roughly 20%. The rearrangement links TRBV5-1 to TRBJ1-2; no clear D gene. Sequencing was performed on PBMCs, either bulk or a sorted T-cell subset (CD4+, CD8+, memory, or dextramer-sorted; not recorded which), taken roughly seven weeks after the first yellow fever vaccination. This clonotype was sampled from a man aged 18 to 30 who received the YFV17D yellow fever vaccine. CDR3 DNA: TGCGCCAGCAGCTTGGGGGCCAGGTTGCGGGGCTACACCTTC. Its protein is CASSLGARLRGYTF.